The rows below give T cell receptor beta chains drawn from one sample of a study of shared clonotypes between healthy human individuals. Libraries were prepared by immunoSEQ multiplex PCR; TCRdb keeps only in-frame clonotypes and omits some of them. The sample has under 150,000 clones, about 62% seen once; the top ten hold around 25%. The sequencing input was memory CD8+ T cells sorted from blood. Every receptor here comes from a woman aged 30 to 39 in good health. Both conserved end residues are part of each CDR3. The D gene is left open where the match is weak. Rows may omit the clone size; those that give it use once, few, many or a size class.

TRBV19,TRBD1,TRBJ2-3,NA,TGTGCCAGTAAGACAGGGGGCGCAGATACGCAGTATTTT,CASKTGGADTQYF
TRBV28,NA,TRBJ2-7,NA,TGTGCCAGCATGAAAACCGGTAGTTCCTACGAGCAGTACTTC,CASMKTGSSYEQYF
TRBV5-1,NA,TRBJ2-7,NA,TGCGCCAGCAGCTCGCGGGACACCTCCTACGAGCAGTACTTC,CASSSRDTSYEQYF
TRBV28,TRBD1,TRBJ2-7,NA,TGTGCCAGCAGTTTATGGGGGACAGGGCTCGAGCAGTACTTC,CASSLWGTGLEQYF
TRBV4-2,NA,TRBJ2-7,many,TGTGCCAGCAGCCAGGAGGAAGGGGGGCCTTACGAGCAGTACTTC,CASSQEEGGPYEQYF
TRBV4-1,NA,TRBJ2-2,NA,TGCGCCAGCAGCCTTAAAGGGAGAAAGAACACCGGGGAGCTGTTTTTT,CASSLKGRKNTGELFF
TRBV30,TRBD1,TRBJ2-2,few,TGTGCCTGGAGGGGGACAGGGAACACCGGGGAGCTGTTTTTT,CAWRGTGNTGELFF
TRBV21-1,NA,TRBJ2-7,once,TGTGCCAGCATCAAAATTCTGGACAGGGGGACATCCTACGAGCAGTACTTC,CASIKILDRGTSYEQYF
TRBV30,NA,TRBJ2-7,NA,TGTGCCTGGAGTGTATCTTTTAGGCAGGGTGAGTCCTACGAGCAGTACTTC,CAWSVSFRQGESYEQYF
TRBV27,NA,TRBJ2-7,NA,TGTGCCAGCAGTATTTCAGGGGACGGAACATACGAGCAGTACTTC,CASSISGDGTYEQYF
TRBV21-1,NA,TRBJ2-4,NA,TGTGCCAGCAGCAACCTAGAAAGGGGACTAGCGGGATGGGGGGAGGCCCTAGCCAAAAACATTCAGTACTTC,CASSNLERGLAGWGEALAKNIQYF
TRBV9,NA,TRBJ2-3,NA,TGTGCCAGCAGCGTACAAAATCGCAGCCGATCCCGCAGGTACACAGATACGCAGTATTTT,CASSVQNRSRSRRYTDTQYF
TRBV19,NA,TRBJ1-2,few,TGTGCCAGTAGTATAGGGTGGAGTGGCTACACCTTC,CASSIGWSGYTF
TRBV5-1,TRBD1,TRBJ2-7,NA,TGCGCCAGCAGCTTGGGGGACAGGGACTCACCCGAGCAGTACTTC,CASSLGDRDSPEQYF
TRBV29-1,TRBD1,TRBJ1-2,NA,TGCAGCGTTGTGGGACAGGGGACTGAATATGGCTACACCTTC,CSVVGQGTEYGYTF
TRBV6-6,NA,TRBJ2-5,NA,TGTGCCAGCAGTTACGGAGACGACAGTCAAGAGACCCAGTACTTC,CASSYGDDSQETQYF
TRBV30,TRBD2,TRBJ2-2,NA,TGTGCCTGGAGACTAGCGGGGGGAGTCGCCGGGGAGCTGTTTTTT,CAWRLAGGVAGELFF
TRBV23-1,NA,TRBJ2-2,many,TGCGCCAGCAGTCAATCAGCGGCTTTCCCGAACACCGGGGAGCTGTTTTTT,CASSQSAAFPNTGELFF
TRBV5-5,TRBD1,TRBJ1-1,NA,TGTGCCAGCAGCTTCCAGGGGGACACTGAAGCTTTCTTT,CASSFQGDTEAFF
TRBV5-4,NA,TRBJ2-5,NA,TGTGCCAGCAGCTTGGAAGCGGAAGAGACCCAGTACTTC,CASSLEAEETQYF
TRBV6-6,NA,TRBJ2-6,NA,TGTGCCAGCATTGGTGGGGCCAACGTCCTGACTTTC,CASIGGANVLTF
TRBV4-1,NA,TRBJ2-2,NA,TGCGCCAGCAGCCTGAACTTAGCTACCGGGGAGCTGTTTTTT,CASSLNLATGELFF
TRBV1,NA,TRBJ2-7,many,TGCACCAGCAGCTTTATTGGGACAGGGGGAAACTACGAGCAGTACTTC,CTSSFIGTGGNYEQYF
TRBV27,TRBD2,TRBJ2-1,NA,TGTGCCAGCAGCCAGACTAGCGGGAGCTACAATGAGCAGTTCTTC,CASSQTSGSYNEQFF
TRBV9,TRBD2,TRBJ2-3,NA,TGTGCCAGCAGCCTAGCGGGGGCCACAGATACGCAGTATTTT,CASSLAGATDTQYF
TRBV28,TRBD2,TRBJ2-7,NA,TGTGCCAGCAGTCCCTCGACTAGCGGGAGCGTAGCTTACGAGCAGTACTTC,CASSPSTSGSVAYEQYF
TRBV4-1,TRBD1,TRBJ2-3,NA,TGCGCCAGCAGCCAAGCGGCAGGGGGTAGCACAGATACGCAGTATTTT,CASSQAAGGSTDTQYF
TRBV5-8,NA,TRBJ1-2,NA,TGTGCCAGCAGCCGGGAGGGACGGACCTATGGCTACACCTTC,CASSREGRTYGYTF
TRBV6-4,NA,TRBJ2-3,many,TGTGCCAGCAGTGACGGCGGCCAACCCACAGATACGCAGTATTTT,CASSDGGQPTDTQYF